This T cell receptor (beta chain) was recovered during a study of OX40 agonist ivuxolimab in advanced cancers. Study details: While on treatment, patients had intravenous ivuxolimab at 0.01 to 10 mg/kg every 2 weeks. Past anti-PD-1, anti-PD-L1 or anti-CTLA-4 therapy was accepted, and 35% to 45% had received some.

Study-level results: At doses 0.1 to 3.0 mg/kg, CD4+ and CD8+ clones expanded.

At baseline, cycle 4 day 1, and cycle 7 day 1, blood was sampled. Generated by immunoSEQ multiplex PCR, the TCRdb table keeps only in-frame clones and is missing some. In the table there are about 73,000 clones, 92% of which are singletons. Worth noting for this clone: Its antigen is unknown.

The specimen was CD4+ or CD8+ T cells sorted from blood, collected in a trial of the OX40 agonist ivuxolimab. The TCR comes from an adult with an advanced solid tumor such as melanoma, head and neck, liver or kidney cancer.

The CDR3 bases are TGTGCCTGGGTTCTGACCGGGACAGGGTCGTTCGAGCAGTACTTC. Its protein is CAWVLTGTGSFEQYF. V gene TRBV30 combines with J gene TRBJ2-7, with TRBD1 matching 9 bases. The V and J ends lost 5 bases and 6 bases, in that order; junction bases with no gene match: 14. The germline CDR1 and CDR2 sequences are GTSNPN and SVGIG (reference sequence). The CDR3 is 15 residues long.